The rows below give T cell receptor beta chains drawn from one sample of a study of tissue T cells after allogeneic stem cell transplantation. This table comes from immunoSEQ multiplex PCR, and its TCRdb copy is limited to in-frame clones, with some not included. The sample carries just over 9,000 clones, approximately 53% recorded once. Specimen: tissue from the jejunum, collected at autopsy. The origin of the receptors is a female donor at least 60 years old with lung cancer. Both conserved end residues are part of each CDR3. Each record gives: D gene, V gene, clone size, J gene, CDR3 DNA, CDR3 protein. D genes are given only for firm matches. Only part of the rows carry a size: once, few, many, or a class if the clone is expanded.

D gene: NA; V gene: TRBV10-3; clone size: NA; J gene: TRBJ2-1; CDR3 DNA: TGTGCCATCAGTGAGCGGACAGCGGCAAATGAGCAGTTCTTC; CDR3 protein: CAISERTAANEQFF
D gene: TRBD1; V gene: TRBV5-1; clone size: few; J gene: TRBJ2-7; CDR3 DNA: TGCGCCAGCAGCCGTTCAGGACAGGGGATTCTCTACGAGCAGTACTTC; CDR3 protein: CASSRSGQGILYEQYF
D gene: TRBD1; V gene: TRBV7-2; clone size: NA; J gene: TRBJ1-1; CDR3 DNA: TGTGCCAGCAGCCTCGGGAGGGGGCGAAACACTGAAGCTTTCTTT; CDR3 protein: CASSLGRGRNTEAFF
D gene: NA; V gene: TRBV7-2; clone size: NA; J gene: TRBJ2-1; CDR3 DNA: TGTGCCAGCAGCTTACTTCTCCAGGGCAATGAGCAGTTCTTC; CDR3 protein: CASSLLLQGNEQFF
D gene: NA; V gene: TRBV7-2; clone size: few; J gene: TRBJ1-2; CDR3 DNA: TGTGCCAGCAGCTTAGGGAGTCTCTATGGCTACACCTTC; CDR3 protein: CASSLGSLYGYTF
D gene: NA; V gene: TRBV11-2; clone size: NA; J gene: TRBJ1-1; CDR3 DNA: TGTGCCAGCAGCCTGGGATGGACTGAAGCTTTCTTT; CDR3 protein: CASSLGWTEAFF
D gene: TRBD1; V gene: TRBV6-5; clone size: few; J gene: TRBJ2-7; CDR3 DNA: TGTGCCAGCAGGCACTCGGGACAGGGGCTGGACGAGCAGTACTTC; CDR3 protein: CASRHSGQGLDEQYF
D gene: TRBD2; V gene: TRBV15; clone size: NA; J gene: TRBJ2-7; CDR3 DNA: TGTGCCACCAGCAAACTAGCGACCGAGCAGTACTTC; CDR3 protein: CATSKLATEQYF
D gene: NA; V gene: TRBV6-6; clone size: NA; J gene: TRBJ1-2; CDR3 DNA: TGTGCCAGCAGTTCCATTAAGGACAGTAACTACTATGGCTACACCTTC; CDR3 protein: CASSSIKDSNYYGYTF
D gene: TRBD2; V gene: TRBV4-3; clone size: NA; J gene: TRBJ2-3; CDR3 DNA: TGCGCCAGCAGCCAAGTCCGGACTAGCGCCGTTATCGCAGATACGCAGTATTTT; CDR3 protein: CASSQVRTSAVIADTQYF
D gene: TRBD1; V gene: TRBV4-1; clone size: NA; J gene: TRBJ2-5; CDR3 DNA: TGCGCCAGCAGCCAAGACGGGACAGCTACAGAGACCCAGTACTTC; CDR3 protein: CASSQDGTATETQYF
D gene: NA; V gene: TRBV5-8; clone size: medium-sized; J gene: TRBJ1-3; CDR3 DNA: TGTGCCAGCAGCCCCTGGGGTACAGGAGTCTCTGGAAACACCATATATTTT; CDR3 protein: CASSPWGTGVSGNTIYF